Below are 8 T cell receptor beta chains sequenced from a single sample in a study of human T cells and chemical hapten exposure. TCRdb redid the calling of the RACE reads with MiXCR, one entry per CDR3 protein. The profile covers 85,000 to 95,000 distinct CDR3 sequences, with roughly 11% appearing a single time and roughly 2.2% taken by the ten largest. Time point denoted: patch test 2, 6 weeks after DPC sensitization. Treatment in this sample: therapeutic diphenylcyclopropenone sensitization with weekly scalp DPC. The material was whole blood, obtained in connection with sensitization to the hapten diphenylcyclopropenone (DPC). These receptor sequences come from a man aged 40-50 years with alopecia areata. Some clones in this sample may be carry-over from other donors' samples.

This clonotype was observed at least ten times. CDR3 nucleotide sequence: TGTGCCAGCAGTTTCCCGGACAGGCCCAATCAGCCCCAGCATTTT. Translating it yields CASSFPDRPNQPQHF. The chain is built from TRBV27 and TRBJ1-5; the match to TRBD1 covers 7 bases. The junction had 5 bases not matched to a gene; V was cut back by 3 bases and J by 3 bases. The CDR3 has 15 residues. The V gene's germline CDR1 is MNHEY and CDR2 SMNVEV (reference sequence).

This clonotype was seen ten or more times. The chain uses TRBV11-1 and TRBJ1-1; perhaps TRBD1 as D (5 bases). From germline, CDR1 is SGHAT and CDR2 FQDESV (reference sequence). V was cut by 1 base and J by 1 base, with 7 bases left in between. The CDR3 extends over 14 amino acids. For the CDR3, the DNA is TGTGCCAGCAGCTTAGGACAGCCGAACACTGAAGCTTTCTTT. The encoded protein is CASSLGQPNTEAFF.

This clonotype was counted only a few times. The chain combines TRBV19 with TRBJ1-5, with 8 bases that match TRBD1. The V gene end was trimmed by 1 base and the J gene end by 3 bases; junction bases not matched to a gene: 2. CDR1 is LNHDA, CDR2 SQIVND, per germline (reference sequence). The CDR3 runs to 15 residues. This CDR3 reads CASSIGTGYNQPQHF. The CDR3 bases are TGTGCCAGTAGTATAGGGACAGGGTACAATCAGCCCCAGCATTTT.

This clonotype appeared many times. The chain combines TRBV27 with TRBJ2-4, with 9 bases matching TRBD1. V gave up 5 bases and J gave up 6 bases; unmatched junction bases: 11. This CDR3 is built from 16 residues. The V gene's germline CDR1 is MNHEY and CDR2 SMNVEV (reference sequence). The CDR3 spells CASSPRPGQGGNIQYF. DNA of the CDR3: TGTGCCAGCAGTCCCCGCCCGGGACAGGGCGGAAACATTCAGTACTTC.

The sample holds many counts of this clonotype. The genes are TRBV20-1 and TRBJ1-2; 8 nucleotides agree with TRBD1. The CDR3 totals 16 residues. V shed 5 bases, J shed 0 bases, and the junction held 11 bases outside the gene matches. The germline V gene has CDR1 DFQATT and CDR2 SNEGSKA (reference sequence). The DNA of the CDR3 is TGCAGTGCTCCACCAGGGGGCGCACGAGCTAACTATGGCTACACCTTC. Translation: CSAPPGGARANYGYTF.

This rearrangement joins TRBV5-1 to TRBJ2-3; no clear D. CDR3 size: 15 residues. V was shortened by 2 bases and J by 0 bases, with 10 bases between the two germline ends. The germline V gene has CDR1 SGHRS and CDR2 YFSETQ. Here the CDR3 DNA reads TGCGCCAGCAGCTTAAGTTTTTTGAGCACAGATACGCAGTATTTT. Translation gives CASSLSFLSTDTQYF.

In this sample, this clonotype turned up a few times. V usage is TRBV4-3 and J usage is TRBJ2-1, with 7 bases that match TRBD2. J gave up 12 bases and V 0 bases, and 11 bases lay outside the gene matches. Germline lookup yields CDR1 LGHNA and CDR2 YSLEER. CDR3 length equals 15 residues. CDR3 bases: TGCGCCAGCAGCCAAGATATAGCGGGCGCCCGGGGGCAGTTCTTC. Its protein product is CASSQDIAGARGQFF.

CDR3 sequence: CASSEAGFNRGQYV. CDR3 DNA: TGTGCCAGCAGTGAAGCAGGGTTCAACCGAGGGCAGTACGTC. V and J are TRBV6-1 and TRBJ2-7, with no clear D. The ends were cut back, 0 bases at V and 9 bases at J, with 15 bases in the middle. CDR1 is MNHNS, CDR2 SASEGT, per germline. The CDR3 is 14 amino acids.